A single sample is the source of the 19 T cell receptor beta chains below, sequenced in a study of blood T cells in healthy people across ages. Together with a sample-barcoded 5' primer, a J-beta primer mix was included in a second PCR lasting about 6 to 11 cycles. One entry per CDR3 protein results from TCRdb running MiXCR on the 5' RACE reads. Among about a million distinct CDR3 sequences, just over 50% were seen once, and the ten largest hold 20% to 25%. Input material: blood. The receptors were gathered from a woman aged 55-70 years in good health.

The chain has TRBV5-1 and TRBJ2-5, with D unclear. Judging by the DNA end, TRBJ2-7 fits better; the J call may be wrong. Germline V gene data show CDR1 as SGHRS and CDR2 as YFSETQ. This CDR3 has 14 amino acids. The CDR3 sequence: CASSLVVGSDEQYF. The CDR3 nucleotides read TGCGCCAGCAGCTTGGTTGTGGGGTCCGACGAGCAGTACTTC.

The chain is built from TRBV21-1 and TRBJ1-2; whether TRBD1, the table's D call, matches the DNA was not checked. TRBV21-1 is an annotated pseudogene. The CDR3 is 23 residues long. The DNA for the CDR3 is TGTGCCAGCAGCAAAATTGTGTCCCAACGGGCTACTGCTAGGACAGGGGATGGCTATGGCTACACCTTC. Residues: CASSKIVSQRATARTGDGYGYTF.

The V gene is TRBV25-1, the J gene TRBJ2-3; 8 bases fit TRBD2. After removal of 8 bases from V and 7 bases from J, the junction contained 11 bases not matched to a gene. The CDR3 is made up of 14 amino acids. Germline V CDR1 and CDR2: MGHDK, SYGVNS. The CDR3 DNA sequence: TGTGCCAGCTCGGGACTAGTGGGAGTGTATACGCAGTATTTT. This encodes CASSGLVGVYTQYF.

The chain combines TRBV12-3 or TRBV12-4 with TRBJ1-2; 8 bases are a match to TRBD1. V shed 7 bases, J shed 5 bases, and the junction held 9 bases outside the gene matches. The CDR3 is made up of 14 amino acids. The CDR3 sequence is CASTLGQEFYGYTF. CDR3 coding DNA: TGTGCCAGCACCCTGGGACAGGAGTTTTATGGCTACACCTTC.

This chain joins TRBV6-2 or TRBV6-3 and TRBJ1-1, with D possibly matching TRBD1 (6 bases). V shed 5 bases and J shed 7 bases, with 11 bases lying between them. Germline CDR1 is MNHEY and CDR2 is SVGEGT. The CDR3 runs 12 residues. CDR3 amino acids: CASSDPTGEAFF. The CDR3 region has the DNA TGTGCCAGCAGTGACCCGACAGGTGAAGCTTTCTTT.

This clonotype was detected a few times. The chain links TRBV6-1 to TRBJ2-5; 8 nucleotides agree with TRBD1. The J call may be in error: the DNA end matches TRBJ2-4 better. CDR3 length: 16 amino acids. Germline assignment: CDR1 MNHNS and CDR2 SASEGT. CDR3 bases: TGTGCCAGCAGTGAGGGACAGGCGGAAGCCAAAAACATTCAGTACTTC. This codes for CASSEGQAEAKNIQYF.

This clonotype was detected a few times. At one end the junction does not follow the germline gene, possibly because of a read error. The chain couples TRBV15 to TRBJ2-7, with D uncertain. Germline V gene sequence: CDR1 LNHNV, CDR2 YYDKDF (reference sequence). This CDR3 has 16 amino acids. The CDR3 loop reads CATSRDGVGGSYEQYF. Here the CDR3 DNA reads TGTGCCACCAGTAGAGATGGGGTCGGCGGCTCCTACGAGCAGTACTTC.

This chain connects TRBV7-2 to TRBJ2-1; no definite D call. CDR3 length equals 18 residues. Germline V gene data show CDR1 as SGHTA and CDR2 as FQGNSA. V lost 1 base and J 7 bases, leaving 23 bases between the germline ends. The CDR3 nucleotides read TGTGCCAGCAGCTTAGACCGCCCTCGGGTAACATTGAAGAATGAGCAGTTCTTC. It specifies CASSLDRPRVTLKNEQFF.

The chain combines TRBV4-1 with TRBJ2-7; 8 positions agree with TRBD1. Germline V gene data show CDR1 as MGHRA and CDR2 as YSYEKL. The CDR3 loop spans 16 amino acids. With 0 bases clipped from V and 0 bases from J, the junction kept 4 bases outside the gene matches. The DNA of the CDR3 is TGCGCCAGCAGCCAAGAAGTCGGGACAGGCTCCTACGAGCAGTACTTC. Amino acids: CASSQEVGTGSYEQYF.

As concerns this clonotype: A read error may produce the germline difference seen at one junction end. The chain joins TRBV7-2 to TRBJ2-1, with 8 nucleotides matching TRBD2. Germline V CDR1 and CDR2: SGHTA, FQGNSA. The CDR3 loop spans 15 amino acids. CDR3 region: CASSKLAGDYSEQFF. The CDR3 DNA reads TGTGCCAGCAGCAAGCTAGCGGGCGATTACAGTGAGCAGTTCTTC.

CDR3 bases: TGCGCCAGCAGCCCAAGGACAGGGGAAACTGAAGCTTTCTTT. This sequence encodes CASSPRTGETEAFF. The chain is built from TRBV5-1 and TRBJ1-1, with 9 bases identical to TRBD1. The CDR3 is 14 amino acids. The junction had 6 bases not matched to a gene; V was cut back by 4 bases and J by 5 bases. Germline lookup yields CDR1 SGHRS and CDR2 YFSETQ.

About this clonotype: One end of the junction varies from germline; a read error may be responsible. This rearrangement joins TRBV18 to TRBJ2-7; maybe TRBD2 (6 bases). Per the germline V gene, CDR1 is KGHSH and CDR2 is LQKENI. The CDR3 consists of 16 residues. The CDR3 DNA reads as TGTGCCAGCTCACCTCGGGACTCAACGAGCTCCTGCGAGCAGTACTTC. Its translation is CASSPRDSTSSCEQYF.

This clonotype was seen only once. This chain joins TRBV29-1 and TRBJ2-7, with 7 positions matching TRBD2. The CDR3 length is 13 residues. Germline assignment: CDR1 SQVTM and CDR2 ANQGSEA. CDR3 nucleotides: TGCTGCGCCGGCGGGGGTTTGGCCTACGAGCAGTACTTC. Its protein product is CCAGGGLAYEQYF.

V and J are TRBV7-9 and TRBJ1-1, with unresolved D. CDR1 and CDR2 (germline): SEHNR, FQNEAQ (reference sequence). The germline V and J ends were trimmed by 0 bases and 7 bases, with 15 bases remaining between them. The CDR3 runs to 15 residues. The CDR3: CASSLAPGGMSEAFF. The CDR3 bases are TGTGCCAGCAGCTTAGCACCCGGCGGGATGAGTGAAGCTTTCTTT.

The gene calls are TRBV4-3 and TRBJ1-2, with a possible D match to TRBD1 (5 bases). CDR3 length equals 14 residues. In germline, CDR1 is LGHNA, CDR2 YSLEER. Trimming took 0 bases from V and 8 from J, leaving 13 bases between them. The chain's CDR3 is CASSQEVQGQGYTF. The CDR3 nucleotides read TGCGCCAGCAGCCAAGAGGTTCAGGGCCAGGGCTACACCTTC.

The rearrangement uses TRBV20-1 and TRBJ2-3, with a weak D call TRBD1 (6 bases). CDR1 and CDR2 from the germline V gene are DFQATT and SNEGSKA (reference sequence). The CDR3 is 13 residues long. The germline V and J ends were trimmed by 8 bases and 2 bases, with 14 bases remaining between them. The CDR3 loop reads CSSGETDTDTQYF. The DNA of the CDR3 is TGCAGTTCAGGGGAAACAGACACAGATACGCAGTATTTT.

As DNA, the CDR3 is TGTGCCAGTGGGATCGGCCGGGACTCTTACTCCTACGAGCAGTACTTC. Amino acid sequence: CASGIGRDSYSYEQYF. This rearrangement joins TRBV19 to TRBJ2-7; perhaps TRBD2 as D (6 bases). The V end was cut by 8 bases, the J end by 0 bases, with 20 bases between. The CDR3 has 16 amino acids. The germline CDR1 and CDR2 sequences are LNHDA and SQIVND (reference sequence).

This sequence joins TRBV2 and TRBJ2-7, with 7 bases lining up with TRBD2. Germline V gene data show CDR1 as SNHLY and CDR2 as FYNNEI. V shed 3 bases, J shed 4 bases, and the junction held 12 bases outside the gene matches. CDR3 length: 16 amino acids. This chain's CDR3 is CASSDSPASGEYEQYF. CDR3 in DNA: TGTGCCAGCAGTGACAGCCCAGCTAGCGGAGAGTACGAGCAGTACTTC.

The table lists this clonotype with a few counts. This chain uses TRBV12-3 or TRBV12-4 with TRBJ2-5, with D perhaps TRBD2 (5 bases). V was clipped by 3 bases and J by 5 bases, with 13 bases between them. The CDR3 contains 14 residues. The CDR3 sequence: CASSFRFGGETQYF. CDR3 DNA: TGTGCCAGCAGTTTTAGGTTTGGAGGCGAGACCCAGTACTTC.